This record covers a single T cell receptor beta chain. Each of the CD4+ naive, central memory, regulatory and stem cell-like memory populations was sorted via CD45RO/CCR7/CD25/CD127/CD95/CD27. These data come from a study of beta chain features in type 1 diabetes. Expressed TCRB transcripts were sequenced, since all the RNA that had been isolated was reverse transcribed. Roughly 3.6 million reads, on average, came from each naive, central memory and regulatory T cell sample. Assay used: immunoSEQ multiplex PCR; TCRdb lists only in-frame clones, some missing. The repertoire holds 150,000 or so clones, with about 8.7% as singletons. The V gene lost 0 bases and the J gene lost 7 bases, with 12 bases spanning the gap. CDR3 length equals 14 residues. CDR1 SGHVS and CDR2 FNYEAQ come from the germline V gene.

Specimen: central memory CD4+ T cells from blood. The TCR comes from a man aged 18 to 35 in good health. The gene calls are TRBV7-6 and TRBJ2-5; D might be TRBD2 (5 bases). The CDR3 sequence: CASSLAGSVGTQYF. Here the CDR3 DNA reads TGTGCCAGCAGCTTAGCGGGTAGCGTGGGGACCCAGTACTTC.